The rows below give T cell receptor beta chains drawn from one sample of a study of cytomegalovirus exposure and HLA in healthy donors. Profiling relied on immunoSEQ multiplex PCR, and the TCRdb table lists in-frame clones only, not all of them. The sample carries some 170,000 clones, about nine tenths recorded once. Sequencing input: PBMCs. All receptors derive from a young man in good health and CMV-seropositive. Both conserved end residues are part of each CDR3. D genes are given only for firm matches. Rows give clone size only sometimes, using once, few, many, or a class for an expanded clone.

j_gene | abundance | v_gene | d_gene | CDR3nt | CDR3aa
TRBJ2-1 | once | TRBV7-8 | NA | TGTGCCAGCAGCTTAAATGCGGTAGCGGCCCTGGGGCAGTTCTTC | CASSLNAVAALGQFF
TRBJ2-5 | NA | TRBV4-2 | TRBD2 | TGTGCCAGCAGCCCCGGGACTAGCGGGCTCGCGGGGACCCAGTACTTC | CASSPGTSGLAGTQYF
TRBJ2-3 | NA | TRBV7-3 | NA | TGTGCCAGCAGCCCCCGCCTGGGCGATACGCAGTATTTT | CASSPRLGDTQYF
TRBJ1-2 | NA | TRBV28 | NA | TGTGCCAGCAGTCCCCTCGGCAGGTTCTATGGCTACACCTTC | CASSPLGRFYGYTF
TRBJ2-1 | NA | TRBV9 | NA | TGTGCCAGCAGCGGAGGAGCTAGCGCTTACAATGAGCAGTTCTTC | CASSGGASAYNEQFF
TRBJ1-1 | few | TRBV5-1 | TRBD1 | TGCGCCAGCAGCCGCACGGGACAGACGAACACTGAAGCTTTCTTT | CASSRTGQTNTEAFF
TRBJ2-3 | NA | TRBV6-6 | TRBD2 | TGTGCCAGCAGCTCCCGGGCGGGGGGCACAGATACGCAGTATTTT | CASSSRAGGTDTQYF
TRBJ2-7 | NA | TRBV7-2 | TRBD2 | TGTGCCAGCAGCTTAATGGCGGGGGGGCCCAGCGAGCAGTACTTC | CASSLMAGGPSEQYF
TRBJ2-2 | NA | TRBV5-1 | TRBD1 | TGCGCCAGCAGCTCAGGACCGGGACAGGGAAACACCGGGGAGCTGTTTTTT | CASSSGPGQGNTGELFF
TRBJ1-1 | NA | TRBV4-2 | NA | TGTGCCAGCAGCCAAGGTGTGGGAGGGAACACTGAAGCTTTCTTT | CASSQGVGGNTEAFF
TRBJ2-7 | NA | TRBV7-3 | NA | TGTGCCAGCAGGGACTTGCTCGGGGAGCAGTACTTC | CASRDLLGEQYF
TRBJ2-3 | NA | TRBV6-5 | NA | TGTGCCAGCAGTTACTCAACTAGCATCTCAGATACGCAGTATTTT | CASSYSTSISDTQYF